This T cell receptor (beta chain) was recovered during a study of T cell repertoires in cytomegalovirus infection. For the study at large: CMV infection together with matching HLA type was indicated by public TCR beta signatures.

General study findings and limits: Ex vivo responses were dominated by HLA-C-restricted CMV-specific TCR beta clonotypes. Individuals carrying CMV plus the relevant HLA were identified by cumulative frequency of public TCR beta families.

As concerns this clonotype: The antigen is unknown.

This CDR3 contains 17 residues. J was trimmed by 5 bases and V by 5 bases; bases with no gene match: 12. CDR1 is SGHTA, CDR2 FQGNSA, per germline. TCRdb re-analysed the reads in MiXCR, keeping a single row per CDR3 protein. The sample has a few hundred thousand distinct CDR3 sequences; around two fifths are singletons. This TCR was sampled from a human donor in good health (CMV status not recorded). Some clones in this sample may be carry-over from other donors' samples. The chain employs TRBV7-2 and TRBJ2-7; 13 nucleotides line up with TRBD2. The sequenced sample was cultured PBMCs, obtained from culture after CMV antigen stimulation. CDR3 sequence: CASSRKLAGGPGDEQYF. The CDR3 nucleotides are TGTGCCAGCAGCAGAAAACTAGCGGGGGGGCCGGGCGACGAGCAGTACTTC.